This T cell receptor beta chain was recovered during a study of shared clonotypes between healthy human individuals. Libraries were prepared by immunoSEQ multiplex PCR; TCRdb keeps only in-frame clonotypes and omits some of them. There are approximately 2,000,000 clones in the sample; 93% occur only once, and around 1.7% lies in the top ten. In the naive CD8 group, cells lacked CD45RO and were positively selected for CCR7, so terminally differentiated effector memory CD45RA+ cells were left out. The V end was cut by 5 bases, the J end by 1 base, with 16 bases between. Germline values: CDR1 SEHNR, CDR2 FQNEAQ (reference sequence). This CDR3 has 16 amino acids.

The sample taken for sequencing was naive CD8+ T cells from PBMCs. The sequence was obtained from a man younger than 30 in good health. Some clones in this sample may be carry-over from other donors' samples. V usage is TRBV7-9 and J usage is TRBJ2-3; perhaps D is TRBD1 or TRBD2 (5 bases each). The CDR3 region is CASSPGTSWGTDTQYF. CDR3 coding DNA: TGTGCCAGCAGCCCAGGGACGAGCTGGGGCACAGATACGCAGTATTTT.